This is a list of T cell receptor beta chains from one sample in a study of blood T cell repertoires in COVID-19. This table comes from immunoSEQ multiplex PCR, and its TCRdb copy is limited to in-frame clones, with some not included. The data contain more than 200,000 clones, about 83% of them seen just once; the ten biggest clones take up around 8.7%. Source material: peripheral blood. These receptors were obtained from a woman in her forties or fifties with acute or convalescent COVID-19. Both conserved end residues are part of each CDR3. D genes are given only for firm matches. Part of the rows lack a size; the others show once, few, many or a class for expanded clones.

abundance | d_gene | j_gene | v_gene | CDR3nt | CDR3aa
NA | TRBD2 | TRBJ2-5 | TRBV7-2 | TGTGCCAGCAGTCCCGGGACTAGCGGGAGAGGGTGGGAGACCCAGTACTTC | CASSPGTSGRGWETQYF
NA | NA | TRBJ1-2 | TRBV7-2 | TGTGCCAGCAGCCCTGACGCAGGGAACGTCTATGGCTACACCTTC | CASSPDAGNVYGYTF
few | TRBD1 | TRBJ1-2 | TRBV2 | TGTGCCAGCAGTGCGCCGGGACAGGGATTCTCCGGCTACACCTTC | CASSAPGQGFSGYTF
NA | NA | TRBJ2-5 | TRBV7-2 | TGTGCCAGCAGCCTCTTGTCCCAAGAGACCCAGTACTTC | CASSLLSQETQYF
NA | TRBD1 | TRBJ2-7 | TRBV20-1 | TGCAGTGCTAGTGACCAGGGGGCGGGAGAGCAGTACTTC | CSASDQGAGEQYF
NA | NA | TRBJ1-4 | TRBV7-6 | TGTGCCAGCAGCGCAACGGAGACGGCTAATGAAAAACTGTTTTTT | CASSATETANEKLFF
NA | TRBD2 | TRBJ2-3 | TRBV11-2 | TGTGCCAGCAGCTATGGGACTAGCGGGAGGGGGGGAACAGATACGCAGTATTTT | CASSYGTSGRGGTDTQYF
NA | NA | TRBJ2-7 | TRBV5-6 | TGTGCCAGCAGCCTTTGGAGGGCCTACGAGCAGTACTTC | CASSLWRAYEQYF
NA | NA | TRBJ2-3 | TRBV7-8 | TGTGCCTGTAAATGGACAGAGGCTGCAGATACGCAGTATTTT | CACKWTEAADTQYF
NA | NA | TRBJ2-5 | TRBV5-1 | TGCGCCAGCAGCCCGCCTAGGGGGGGAGAGACCCAGTACTTC | CASSPPRGGETQYF
once | NA | TRBJ1-2 | TRBV5-5 | TGTGCCAGCAGCTTCTGGGACTTACCGACTAACTATGGCTACACCTTC | CASSFWDLPTNYGYTF
NA | TRBD1 | TRBJ2-6 | TRBV4-2 | TGTGCCAGCAGCCATGGACAGGGAGCCGGGGCCAACGTCCTGACTTTC | CASSHGQGAGANVLTF
NA | TRBD1 | TRBJ1-2 | TRBV7-2 | TGTGCCAGCAGCCATCCTGACAGGGATTATGGCTACACCTTC | CASSHPDRDYGYTF
NA | NA | TRBJ1-1 | TRBV5-5 | TGTGCCAGTAGGACTTTGGGTGGGGTGAACACTGAAGCTTTCTTT | CASRTLGGVNTEAFF
NA | TRBD2 | TRBJ2-1 | TRBV24-1 | TGTGCCACCAGTGATTTGGGCACTAGCGGGAGGCCAGAGCAGTTCTTC | CATSDLGTSGRPEQFF
NA | NA | TRBJ2-5 | TRBV5-1 | TGCGCCAGCAGCTCCCCCGAGGCAGGGGTTGGCCAAGAGACCCAGTACTTC | CASSSPEAGVGQETQYF
NA | TRBD2 | TRBJ2-3 | TRBV3-1/TRBV3-2 | TGTGCCAGCAGCCCTTTAGCGGGATTCAGCACAGATACGCAGTATTTT | CASSPLAGFSTDTQYF
NA | NA | TRBJ2-2 | TRBV28 | TGTGCCAGCAAAAGACAGACAGTCTATCTAAACACCGGGGAGCTGTTTTTT | CASKRQTVYLNTGELFF
NA | TRBD1 | TRBJ1-2 | TRBV10-3 | TGTGCCATCAGTGAGCCCACCCTTTTCGACAGGGGGGGCGGCTACACCTTC | CAISEPTLFDRGGGYTF
NA | TRBD1 | TRBJ1-1 | TRBV2 | TGTGCCAGCAGTCGGACAGGGGGACGCACTGAAGCTTTCTTT | CASSRTGGRTEAFF
NA | TRBD1 | TRBJ2-6 | TRBV27 | TGTGCCAGCAGCCCCATGACAGGGGGACGTTCTGGGGCCAACGTCCTGACTTTC | CASSPMTGGRSGANVLTF
NA | TRBD1 | TRBJ1-3 | TRBV7-9 | TGTGCCAGCAGCTTATCTAAACGGGACAGATACTCTGGAAACACCATATATTTT | CASSLSKRDRYSGNTIYF
NA | TRBD1 | TRBJ2-1 | TRBV29-1 | TGCAGCGTGGGACAGGGCTACAATGAGCAGTTCTTC | CSVGQGYNEQFF
NA | TRBD1 | TRBJ1-6 | TRBV10-3 | TGTGCCATCAATCAAGAACAGGGGGCTGGTAATTCACCCCTCCACTTT | CAINQEQGAGNSPLHF
NA | NA | TRBJ1-4 | TRBV28 | TGTGCCAGCAATCAAGTAGGGGGATCAGGGGAAAAACTGTTTTTT | CASNQVGGSGEKLFF
once | NA | TRBJ2-2 | TRBV5-1 | TGCGCCAGCAGGACGGCTCCCCAAGCGAGGAACACCGGGGAGCTGTTTTTT | CASRTAPQARNTGELFF
NA | NA | TRBJ2-3 | TRBV15 | NA | CATSSSSDSHTQYF